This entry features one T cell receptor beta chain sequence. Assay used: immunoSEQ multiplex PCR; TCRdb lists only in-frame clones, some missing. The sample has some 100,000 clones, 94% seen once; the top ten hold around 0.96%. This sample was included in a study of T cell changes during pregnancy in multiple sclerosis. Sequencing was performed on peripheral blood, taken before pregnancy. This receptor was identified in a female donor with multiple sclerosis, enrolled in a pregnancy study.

The CDR3 DNA reads TGTGCCAGCAGTTCCCGTCAGGGGCAAGAGACCCAGTACTTC. Its translation: CASSSRQGQETQYF. The genes are TRBV13 and TRBJ2-5; possible D gene TRBD1, 6 bases. The CDR3 contains 14 residues. V lost 6 bases and J lost 2, with 13 bases in between. The germline V gene encodes CDR1 PRHDT and CDR2 FYEKMQ (reference sequence).